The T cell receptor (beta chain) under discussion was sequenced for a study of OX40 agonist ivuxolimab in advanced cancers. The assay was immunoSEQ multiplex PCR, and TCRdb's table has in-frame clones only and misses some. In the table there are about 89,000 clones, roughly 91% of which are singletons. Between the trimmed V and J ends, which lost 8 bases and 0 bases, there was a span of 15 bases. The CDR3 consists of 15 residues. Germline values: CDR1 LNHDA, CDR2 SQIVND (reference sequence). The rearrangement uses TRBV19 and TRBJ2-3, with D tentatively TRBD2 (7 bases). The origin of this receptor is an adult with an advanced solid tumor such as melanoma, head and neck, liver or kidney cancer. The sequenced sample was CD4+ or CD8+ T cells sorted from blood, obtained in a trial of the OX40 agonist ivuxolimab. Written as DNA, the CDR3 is TGTGCCAGTTGCTCGGGGGGCGGTAGCACAGATACGCAGTATTTT. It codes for CASCSGGGSTDTQYF.